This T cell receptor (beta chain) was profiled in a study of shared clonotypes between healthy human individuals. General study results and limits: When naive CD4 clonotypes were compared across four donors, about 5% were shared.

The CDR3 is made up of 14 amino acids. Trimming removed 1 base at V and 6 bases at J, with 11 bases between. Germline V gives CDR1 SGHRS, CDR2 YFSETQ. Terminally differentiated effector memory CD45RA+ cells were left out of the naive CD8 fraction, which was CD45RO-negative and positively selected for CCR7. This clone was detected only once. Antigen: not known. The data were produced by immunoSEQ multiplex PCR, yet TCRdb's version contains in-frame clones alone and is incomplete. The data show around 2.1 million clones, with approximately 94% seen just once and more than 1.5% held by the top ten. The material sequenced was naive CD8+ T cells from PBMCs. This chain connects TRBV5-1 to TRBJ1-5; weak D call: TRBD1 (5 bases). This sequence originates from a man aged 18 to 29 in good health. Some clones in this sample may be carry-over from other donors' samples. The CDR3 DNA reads TGCGCCAGCAGCTTGACGCAGGGTGGTCAGCCCCAGCATTTT. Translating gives CASSLTQGGQPQHF.